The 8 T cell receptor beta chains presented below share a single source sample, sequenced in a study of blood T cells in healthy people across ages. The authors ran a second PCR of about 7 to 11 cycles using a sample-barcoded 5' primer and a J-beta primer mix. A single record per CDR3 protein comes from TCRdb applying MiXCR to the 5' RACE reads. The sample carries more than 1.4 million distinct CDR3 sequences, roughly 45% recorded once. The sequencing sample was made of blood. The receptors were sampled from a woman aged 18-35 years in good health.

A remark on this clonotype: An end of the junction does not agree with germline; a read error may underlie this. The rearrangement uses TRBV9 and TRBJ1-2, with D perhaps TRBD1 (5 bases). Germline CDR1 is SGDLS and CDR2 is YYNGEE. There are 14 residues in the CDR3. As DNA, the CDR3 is TGTGCCAACAGCGTAGCTACTGCGGGGGGTGGCTACACCTTC. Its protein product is CANSVATAGGGYTF.

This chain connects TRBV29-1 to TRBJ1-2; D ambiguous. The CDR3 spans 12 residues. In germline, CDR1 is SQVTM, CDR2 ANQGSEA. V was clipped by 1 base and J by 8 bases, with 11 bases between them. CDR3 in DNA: TGCAGCGTTGAAGGAGGTGAGCGGGGCTACACCTTC. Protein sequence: CSVEGGERGYTF. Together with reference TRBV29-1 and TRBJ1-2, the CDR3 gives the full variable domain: SAVISQKPSRDICQRGTSLTIQCQVDSQVTMMFWYRQQPGQSLTLIATANQGSEATYESGFVIDKFPISRPNLTFSTLTVSNMSPEDSSIYLCSVEGGERGYTFGSGTRLTVV.

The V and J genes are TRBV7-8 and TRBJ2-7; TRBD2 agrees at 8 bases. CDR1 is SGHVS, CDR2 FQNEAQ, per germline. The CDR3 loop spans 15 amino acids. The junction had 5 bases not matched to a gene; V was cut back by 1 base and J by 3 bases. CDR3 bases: TGTGCCAGCAGCTTAGGGACTAGCACCGGCTACGAGCAGTACTTC. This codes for CASSLGTSTGYEQYF.

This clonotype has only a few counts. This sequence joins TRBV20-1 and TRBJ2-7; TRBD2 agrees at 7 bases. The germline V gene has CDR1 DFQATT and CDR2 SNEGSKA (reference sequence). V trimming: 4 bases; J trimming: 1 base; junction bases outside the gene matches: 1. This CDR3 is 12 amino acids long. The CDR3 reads CSATSGSYEQYF. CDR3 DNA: TGCAGTGCTACTAGCGGATCCTACGAGCAGTACTTC.

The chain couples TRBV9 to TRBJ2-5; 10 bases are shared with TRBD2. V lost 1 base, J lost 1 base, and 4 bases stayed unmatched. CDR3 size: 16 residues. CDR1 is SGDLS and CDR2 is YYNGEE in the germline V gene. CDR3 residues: CASSVQAGGPQETQYF. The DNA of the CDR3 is TGTGCCAGCAGCGTACAAGCGGGGGGGCCCCAAGAGACCCAGTACTTC. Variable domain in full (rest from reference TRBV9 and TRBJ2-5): DSGVTQTPKHLITATGQRVTLRCSPRSGDLSVYWYQQSLDQGLQFLIQYYNGEERAKGNILERFSAQQFPDLHSELNLSSLELGDSALYFCASSVQAGGPQETQYFGPGTRLLVL.

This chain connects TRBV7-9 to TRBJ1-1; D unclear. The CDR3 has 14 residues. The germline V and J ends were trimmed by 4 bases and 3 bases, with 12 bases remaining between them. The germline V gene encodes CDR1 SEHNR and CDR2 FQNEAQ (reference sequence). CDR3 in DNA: TGTGCCAGCAGCTCCCGGGTGCAGGACACTGAAGCTTTCTTT. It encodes CASSSRVQDTEAFF.

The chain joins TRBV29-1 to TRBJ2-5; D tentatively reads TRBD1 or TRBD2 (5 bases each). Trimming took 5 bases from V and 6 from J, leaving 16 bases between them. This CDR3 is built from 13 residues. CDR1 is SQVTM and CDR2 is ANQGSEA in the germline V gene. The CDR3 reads CSVQAGSGQTQYF. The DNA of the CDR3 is TGCAGCGTTCAAGCAGGGTCGGGGCAGACCCAGTACTTC.

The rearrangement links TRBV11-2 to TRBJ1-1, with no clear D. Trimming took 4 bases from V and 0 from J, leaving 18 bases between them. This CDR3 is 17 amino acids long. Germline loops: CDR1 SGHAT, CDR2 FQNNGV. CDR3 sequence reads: CASSSWSSSPMNTEAFF. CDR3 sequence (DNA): TGTGCCAGCAGCTCGTGGTCCTCCAGCCCCATGAACACTGAAGCTTTCTTT. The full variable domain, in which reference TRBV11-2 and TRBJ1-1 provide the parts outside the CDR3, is EAGVAQSPRYKIIEKRQSVAFWCNPISGHATLYWYQQILGQGPKLLIQFQNNGVVDDSQLPKDRFSAERLKGVDSTLKIQPAKLEDSAVYLCASSSWSSSPMNTEAFFGQGTRLTVV.